This T cell receptor beta chain is from a study of shared clonotypes between healthy human individuals. The study's findings and limits: Limited genetic and exposure-history diversity came from having few donors.

Produced via immunoSEQ multiplex PCR; TCRdb's table is partial and in-frame only. The repertoire holds 550,000 to 600,000 clones, with just over 75% as singletons. Turning to this clone: Its antigen is unknown.

The sequencing input was PBMCs. This sequence was found in a woman between 40 and 55 years old in good health. Some clones in this sample may be carry-over from other donors' samples.

CDR3 region: CASTNPGEVSGNTIYF. As DNA, the CDR3 is TGTGCCAGTACTAATCCCGGGGAGGTATCTGGAAACACCATATATTTT. This chain connects TRBV19 to TRBJ1-3; the D is unclear. Trimming took off 7 bases at V and 1 base at J, with 17 bases between the two ends. Germline V gene data show CDR1 as LNHDA and CDR2 as SQIVND (reference sequence). The CDR3 is 16 residues long.